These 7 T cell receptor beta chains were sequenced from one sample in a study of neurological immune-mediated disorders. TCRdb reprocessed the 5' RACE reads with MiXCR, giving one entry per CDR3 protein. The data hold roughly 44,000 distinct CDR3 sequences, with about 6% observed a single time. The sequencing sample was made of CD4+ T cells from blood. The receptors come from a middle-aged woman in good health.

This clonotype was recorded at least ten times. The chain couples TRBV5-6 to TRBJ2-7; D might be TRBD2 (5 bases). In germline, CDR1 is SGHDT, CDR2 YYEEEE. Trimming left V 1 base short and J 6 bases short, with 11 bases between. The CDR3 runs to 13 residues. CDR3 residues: CASSLYSGVEQYF. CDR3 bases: TGTGCCAGCAGCTTGTATTCCGGGGTCGAGCAGTACTTC.

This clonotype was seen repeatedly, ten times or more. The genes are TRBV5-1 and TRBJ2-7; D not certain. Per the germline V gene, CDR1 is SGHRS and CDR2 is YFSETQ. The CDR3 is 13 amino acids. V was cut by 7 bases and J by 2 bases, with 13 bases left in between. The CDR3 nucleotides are TGCGCCAGCTCGGACGCCTCAACCTACGAGCAGTACTTC. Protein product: CASSDASTYEQYF.

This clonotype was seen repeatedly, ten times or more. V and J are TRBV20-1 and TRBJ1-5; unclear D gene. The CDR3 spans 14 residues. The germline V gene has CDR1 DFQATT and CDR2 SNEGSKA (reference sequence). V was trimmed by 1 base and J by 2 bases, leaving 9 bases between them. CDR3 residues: CSARAGEGNQPQHF. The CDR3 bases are TGCAGTGCTAGAGCCGGCGAGGGCAATCAGCCCCAGCATTTT.

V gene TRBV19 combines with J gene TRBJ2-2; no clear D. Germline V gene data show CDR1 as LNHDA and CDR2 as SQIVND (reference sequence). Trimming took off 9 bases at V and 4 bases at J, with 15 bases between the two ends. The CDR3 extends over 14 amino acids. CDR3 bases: TGTGCCAGCCAACCCTTCGCCGGCACCGGGGAGCTGTTTTTT. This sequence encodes CASQPFAGTGELFF. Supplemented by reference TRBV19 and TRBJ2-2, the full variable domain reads DGGITQSPKYLFRKEGQNVTLSCEQNLNHDAMYWYRQDPGQGLRLIYYSQIVNDFQKGDIAEGYSVSREKKESFPLTVTSAQKNPTAFYLCASQPFAGTGELFFGEGSRLTVL.

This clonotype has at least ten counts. The chain's CDR3 is CAISSGTGRDTEAFF. CDR3 in DNA: TGTGCCATCAGCTCCGGGACAGGGAGGGATACTGAAGCTTTCTTT. The J gene is TRBJ1-1, the V gene TRBV10-3; TRBD1 matches 9 bases. The trim removed 6 bases at V and 5 bases at J, leaving 10 bases unmatched. The CDR3 spans 15 residues. Germline V gene sequence: CDR1 ENHRY, CDR2 SYGVKD.

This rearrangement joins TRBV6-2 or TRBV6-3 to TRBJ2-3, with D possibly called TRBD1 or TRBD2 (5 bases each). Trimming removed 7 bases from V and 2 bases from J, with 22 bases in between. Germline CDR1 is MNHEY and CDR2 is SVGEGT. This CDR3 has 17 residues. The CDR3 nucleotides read TGTGCCAGCAACCCCCTCATCCGGGACGGGACCACAGATACGCAGTATTTT. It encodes CASNPLIRDGTTDTQYF.

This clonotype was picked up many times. In DNA form, the CDR3 reads TGTGCCAGCAGCTTAGTTAGCTTCGGGGTTGCCGGGGAGCTGTTTTTT. This translates into CASSLVSFGVAGELFF. J is TRBJ2-2 and V is TRBV7-2; perhaps TRBD2 as D (5 bases). The V gene's germline CDR1 is SGHTA and CDR2 FQGNSA. This CDR3 has 16 residues. V was cut by 1 base and J by 6 bases, with 15 bases left in between.